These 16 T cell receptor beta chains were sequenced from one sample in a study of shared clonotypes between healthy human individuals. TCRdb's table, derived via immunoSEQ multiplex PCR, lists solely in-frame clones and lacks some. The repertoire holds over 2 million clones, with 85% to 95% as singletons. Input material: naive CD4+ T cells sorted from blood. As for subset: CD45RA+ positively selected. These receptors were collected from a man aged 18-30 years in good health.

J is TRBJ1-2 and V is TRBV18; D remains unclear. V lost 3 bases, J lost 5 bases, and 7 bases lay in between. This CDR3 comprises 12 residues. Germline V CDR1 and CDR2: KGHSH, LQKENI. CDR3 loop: CASSPPDYGYTF. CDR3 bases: TGTGCCAGCTCACCCCCGGATTATGGCTACACCTTC.

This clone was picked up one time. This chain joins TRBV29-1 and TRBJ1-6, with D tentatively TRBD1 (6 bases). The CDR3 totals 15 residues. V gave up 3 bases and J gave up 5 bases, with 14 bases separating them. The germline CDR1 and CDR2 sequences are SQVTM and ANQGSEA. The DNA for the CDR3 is TGCAGCGTTGATTTGGGGGGCGTTGATAATTCACCCCTCCACTTT. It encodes CSVDLGGVDNSPLHF.

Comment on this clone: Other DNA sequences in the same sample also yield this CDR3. This CDR3 is CASSLGSGETQYF. As DNA, the CDR3 is TGCGCCAGCAGCTTGGGGTCGGGAGAGACCCAGTACTTC. The chain uses TRBV5-1 and TRBJ2-5; D not certain. V gave up 0 bases and J gave up 4 bases, with 7 bases separating them. The CDR3 is made up of 13 amino acids. Germline V lookup: CDR1 SGHRS, CDR2 YFSETQ.

CDR3 amino acids: CASRAGQGANEKLFF. Written as DNA, the CDR3 is TGTGCCAGCCGTGCGGGGCAGGGGGCTAATGAAAAACTGTTTTTT. This chain uses TRBV28 with TRBJ1-4, with 7 bases fitting TRBD1. The CDR3 sequence is 15 residues long. The junction had 9 bases not matched to a gene; V was cut back by 8 bases and J by 3 bases. The germline gives CDR1 MDHEN, CDR2 SYDVKM.

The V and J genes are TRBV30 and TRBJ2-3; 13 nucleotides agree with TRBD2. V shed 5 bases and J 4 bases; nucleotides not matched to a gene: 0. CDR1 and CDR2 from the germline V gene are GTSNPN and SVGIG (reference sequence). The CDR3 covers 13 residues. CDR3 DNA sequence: TGTGCCTGGGGACTAGCGGGGGCAGATACGCAGTATTTT. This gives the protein CAWGLAGADTQYF.

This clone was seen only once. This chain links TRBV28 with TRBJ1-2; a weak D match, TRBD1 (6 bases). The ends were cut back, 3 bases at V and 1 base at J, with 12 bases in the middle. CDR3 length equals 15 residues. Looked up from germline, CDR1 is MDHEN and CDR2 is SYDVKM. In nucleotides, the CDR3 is TGTGCCAGCAGTTTCCAACAGGGACTTAACTATGGCTACACCTTC. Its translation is CASSFQQGLNYGYTF.

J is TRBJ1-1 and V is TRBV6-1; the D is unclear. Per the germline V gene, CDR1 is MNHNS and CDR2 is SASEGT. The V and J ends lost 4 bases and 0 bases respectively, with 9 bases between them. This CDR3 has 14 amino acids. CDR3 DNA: TGTGCCAGCAGTGCGTCGCGGATGAACACTGAAGCTTTCTTT. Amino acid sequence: CASSASRMNTEAFF.

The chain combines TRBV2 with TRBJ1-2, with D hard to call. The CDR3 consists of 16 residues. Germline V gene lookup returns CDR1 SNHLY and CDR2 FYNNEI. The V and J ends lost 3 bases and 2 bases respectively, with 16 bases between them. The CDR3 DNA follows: TGTGCCAGCAGTGATCACGACGGAAGCAAAAACTATGGCTACACCTTC. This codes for CASSDHDGSKNYGYTF. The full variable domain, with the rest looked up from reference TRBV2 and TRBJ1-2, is EPEVTQTPSHQVTQMGQEVILRCVPISNHLYFYWYRQILGQKVEFLVSFYNNEISEKSEIFDDQFSVERPDGSNFTLKIRSTKLEDSAMYFCASSDHDGSKNYGYTFGSGTRLTVV.

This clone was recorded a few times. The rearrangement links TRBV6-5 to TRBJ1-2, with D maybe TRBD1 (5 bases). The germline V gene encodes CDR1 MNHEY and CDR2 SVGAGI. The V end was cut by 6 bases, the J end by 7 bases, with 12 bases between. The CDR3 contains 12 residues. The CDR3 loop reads CASRGTSGGYTF. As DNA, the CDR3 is TGTGCCAGCAGAGGGACCTCTGGTGGCTACACCTTC.

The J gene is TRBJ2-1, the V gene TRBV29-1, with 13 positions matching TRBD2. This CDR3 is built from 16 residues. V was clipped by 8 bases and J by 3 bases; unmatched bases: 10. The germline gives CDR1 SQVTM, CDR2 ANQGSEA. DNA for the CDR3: TGCAGCACGGGGACTAGCGGGACGTCCCTCTACAATGAGCAGTTCTTC. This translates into CSTGTSGTSLYNEQFF.

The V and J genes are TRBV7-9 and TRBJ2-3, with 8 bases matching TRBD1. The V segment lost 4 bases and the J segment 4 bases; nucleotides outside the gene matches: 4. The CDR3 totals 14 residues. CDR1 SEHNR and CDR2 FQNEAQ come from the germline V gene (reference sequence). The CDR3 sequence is CASSSGGKADTQYF. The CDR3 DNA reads TGTGCCAGCAGCTCAGGGGGCAAGGCAGATACGCAGTATTTT.

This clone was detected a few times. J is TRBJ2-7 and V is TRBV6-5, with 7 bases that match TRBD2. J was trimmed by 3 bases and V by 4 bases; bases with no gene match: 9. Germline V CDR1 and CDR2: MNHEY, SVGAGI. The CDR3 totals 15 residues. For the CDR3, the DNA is TGTGCCAGCAGTTCGCGCGGGGAGGGGCACTACGAGCAGTACTTC. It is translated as CASSSRGEGHYEQYF.

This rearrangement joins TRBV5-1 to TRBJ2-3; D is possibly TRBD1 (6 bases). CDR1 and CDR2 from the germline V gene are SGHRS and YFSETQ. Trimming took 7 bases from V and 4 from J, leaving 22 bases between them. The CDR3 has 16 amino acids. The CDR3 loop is CASGEYRDRGADTQYF. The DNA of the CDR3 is TGCGCCAGCGGGGAATACAGGGATAGGGGCGCAGATACGCAGTATTTT.

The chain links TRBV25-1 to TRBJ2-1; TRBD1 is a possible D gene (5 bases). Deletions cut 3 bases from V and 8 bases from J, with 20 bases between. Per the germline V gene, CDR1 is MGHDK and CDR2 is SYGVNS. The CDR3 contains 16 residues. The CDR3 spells CASSDPGQGGVDEQFF. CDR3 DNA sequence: TGTGCCAGCAGTGACCCCGGGCAGGGTGGCGTCGATGAGCAGTTCTTC. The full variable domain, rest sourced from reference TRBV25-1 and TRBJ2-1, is EADIYQTPRYLVIGTGKKITLECSQTMGHDKMYWYQQDPGMELHLIHYSYGVNSTEKGDLSSESTVSRIRTEHFPLTLESARPSHTSQYLCASSDPGQGGVDEQFFGPGTRLTVL.

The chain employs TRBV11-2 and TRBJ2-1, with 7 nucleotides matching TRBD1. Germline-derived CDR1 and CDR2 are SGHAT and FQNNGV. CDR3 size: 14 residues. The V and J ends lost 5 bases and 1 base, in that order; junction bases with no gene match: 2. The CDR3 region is CASSIQGSYNEQFF. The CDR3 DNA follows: TGTGCCAGCAGCATACAGGGGTCCTACAATGAGCAGTTCTTC.

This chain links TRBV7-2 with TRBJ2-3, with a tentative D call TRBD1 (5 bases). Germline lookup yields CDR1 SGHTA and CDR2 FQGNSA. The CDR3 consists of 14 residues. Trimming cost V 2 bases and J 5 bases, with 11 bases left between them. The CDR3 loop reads CASSLLLRVDTQYF. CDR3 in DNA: TGTGCCAGCAGCTTACTTCTCAGGGTAGATACGCAGTATTTT. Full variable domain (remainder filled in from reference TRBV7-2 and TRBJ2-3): GAGVSQSPSNKVTEKGKDVELRCDPISGHTALYWYRQSLGQGLEFLIYFQGNSAPDKSGLPSDRFSAERTGGSVSTLTIQRTQQEDSAVYLCASSLLLRVDTQYFGPGTRLTVL.